The rows below give T cell receptor beta chains drawn from one sample of a study of shared clonotypes between healthy human individuals. Profiling relied on immunoSEQ multiplex PCR, and the TCRdb table lists in-frame clones only, not all of them. The top ten hold 12% of the sample, which has around 530,000 clones, 70% to 80% seen once. Source material: PBMCs. All receptors come from a woman aged 40-49 years in good health. Some clones in this sample may be carry-over from other donors' samples. The CDR3 runs from the conserved cysteine through the conserved F or W. A D gene is named only where the DNA matches it firmly. Clone size appears in some rows only: once, few, many, or a class for an expanded clone.

J,D,size,V,CDR3,DNA
TRBJ2-2,NA,NA,TRBV15,CATSRDSLGYTGELFF,TGTGCCACCAGCAGGGACAGTCTCGGTTACACCGGGGAGCTGTTTTTT
TRBJ1-1,NA,NA,TRBV13,CASSRGQNTEAFF,TGTGCCAGCAGCCGGGGACAGAACACTGAAGCTTTCTTT
TRBJ2-1,NA,NA,TRBV15,CATTPPGVYNEQFF,TGTGCCACCACCCCGCCGGGGGTCTACAATGAGCAGTTCTTC
TRBJ2-3,NA,NA,TRBV11-1,CASSSQRSTDTQYF,TGTGCCAGCAGCTCTCAACGGTCCACAGATACGCAGTATTTT
TRBJ1-2,NA,NA,TRBV30,CAWENYGYTF,TGTGCCTGGGAAAACTATGGCTACACCTTC
TRBJ2-7,NA,NA,TRBV28,CASSPVGGGRSYEQYF,TGTGCCAGCAGCCCAGTCGGGGGCGGGAGATCCTACGAGCAGTACTTC
TRBJ1-6,NA,many,TRBV2,CASSQGGGPNSPLHF,TGTGCCAGCAGTCAAGGGGGGGGGCCTAATTCACCCCTCCACTTT
TRBJ2-7,TRBD2,NA,TRBV4-2,CASSQGLAGDENEQYF,TGTGCCAGCAGCCAAGGACTAGCGGGAGACGAGAACGAGCAGTACTTC
TRBJ2-2,TRBD1,once,TRBV2,CASSRDRGNTGELFF,TGTGCCAGCAGTCGGGACAGGGGAAACACCGGGGAGCTGTTTTTT
TRBJ2-2,NA,once,TRBV30,CAWSPSWGLSNTGELFF,TGTGCCTGGAGTCCTTCTTGGGGGTTATCGAACACCGGGGAGCTGTTTTTT
TRBJ2-1,TRBD2,NA,TRBV19,CASSIAYGGYNEQFF,TGTGCCAGTAGTATAGCTTACGGGGGGTACAATGAGCAGTTCTTC
TRBJ2-7,NA,NA,TRBV7-2,CASSFRQGRNEQYF,TGTGCCAGCAGCTTCAGGCAGGGTCGGAACGAGCAGTACTTC
TRBJ1-5,TRBD1,NA,TRBV28,CASSFTTGYSNQPQHF,TGTGCCAGCAGTTTCACGACAGGGTATAGCAATCAGCCCCAGCATTTT
TRBJ1-1,TRBD1,few,TRBV7-2,CASSRQGLAFF,TGTGCCAGCAGCCGACAGGGTTTGGCTTTCTTT
TRBJ2-5,TRBD2,NA,TRBV5-8,CASSSRERSGKTQYF,TGTGCCAGCAGCTCGCGGGAGAGGTCGGGAAAGACCCAGTACTTC
TRBJ1-1,NA,NA,TRBV28,CASSLDQTANTEAFF,TGTGCCAGCAGTTTAGACCAGACAGCTAACACTGAAGCTTTCTTT
TRBJ2-7,TRBD2,once,TRBV5-4,CASSLGLASSYEQYF,TGTGCCAGCAGCTTGGGACTAGCCTCCTCCTACGAGCAGTACTTC
TRBJ2-5,NA,once,TRBV28,CASSFSGRQPQYF,TGTGCCAGCAGTTTTTCTGGTCGACAGCCCCAGTACTTC
TRBJ2-1,TRBD2,NA,TRBV5-5,CASSRTSGDNEQFF,TGTGCCAGCAGTCGGACTAGCGGGGACAATGAGCAGTTCTTC
TRBJ1-3,NA,NA,TRBV28,CASSLYRLSGNTIYF,TGTGCCAGCAGTTTATACAGGTTGTCTGGAAACACCATATATTTT
TRBJ2-1,TRBD1,NA,TRBV5-1,CASSLAGQGANEQFF,TGCGCCAGCAGCTTGGCTGGACAGGGGGCCAATGAGCAGTTCTTC
TRBJ2-5,NA,NA,TRBV5-1,CASTLTLLQETQYF,TGCGCCAGCACCTTGACTCTCCTCCAGGAGACCCAGTACTTC